The rows below give T cell receptor beta chains drawn from one sample of a study of blood T cell repertoires in COVID-19. Sequenced by immunoSEQ multiplex PCR; TCRdb stores in-frame clones only, minus some. Of 70,000 to 90,000 clones in the sample, almost 85% are singletons; the top ten hold roughly 9.1%. Material: peripheral blood. The receptors were gathered from a man aged 45-65 years with COVID-19, enrolled during active disease. Both conserved end residues are part of each CDR3. The D gene is left open where the match is weak. Expanded clones are given a class, and other clones once, few, many or no size at all.

few	TRBJ1-2	TRBV7-3	NA	CASSPTGGSTAGYTF	TGTGCCAGCAGCCCGACGGGGGGTTCCACGGCTGGCTACACCTTC
NA	TRBJ2-1	TRBV7-2	NA	CASSLGYPGVVGGEQFF	TGTGCCAGCAGCTTAGGTTATCCGGGGGTCGTTGGTGGTGAGCAGTTCTTC
NA	TRBJ1-1	TRBV18	NA	CASSLTLNTEAFF	TGTGCCAGCTCCCTTACATTGAACACTGAAGCTTTCTTT
few	TRBJ1-3	TRBV2	NA	CASRLGGNTIYF	TGTGCCAGCAGGCTAGGTGGAAACACCATATATTTT
NA	TRBJ2-1	TRBV19	TRBD2	CASSSGGRHNEQFF	TGTGCCAGTAGTTCGGGCGGGAGGCACAATGAGCAGTTCTTC
NA	TRBJ1-6	TRBV6-5	NA	CASRTGVTGSPLHF	TGTGCCAGCAGGACGGGGGTGACGGGTTCACCCCTCCACTTT
NA	TRBJ2-7	TRBV29-1	NA	CSVQGTIYEQYF	TGCAGCGTTCAAGGGACAATCTACGAGCAGTACTTC
once	TRBJ2-2	TRBV5-4	TRBD2	CASSLRAGDTGELFF	TGTGCCAGCAGCTTGAGGGCGGGGGACACCGGGGAGCTGTTTTTT
NA	TRBJ2-2	TRBV4-2	NA	CASSQDLQGANTGELFF	TGTGCCAGCAGCCAAGACTTACAGGGCGCGAACACCGGGGAGCTGTTTTTT
few	TRBJ2-7	TRBV2	NA	CASSEAPSGLGNEQYF	TGTGCCAGCAGTGAAGCCCCGAGCGGCCTGGGAAACGAGCAGTACTTC
NA	TRBJ1-5	TRBV5-1	NA	CASSLDSYSNQPQHF	TGCGCCAGCAGCTTGGATAGTTATAGCAATCAGCCCCAGCATTTT
NA	TRBJ2-5	TRBV3-1/TRBV3-2	TRBD1	CASSQEGTGYETQYF	TGTGCCAGCAGCCAAGAAGGGACAGGGTACGAGACCCAGTACTTC
NA	TRBJ2-3	TRBV19	TRBD1	CASSIQTGSADTQYF	TGTGCCAGTAGTATACAGACAGGGTCGGCAGATACGCAGTATTTT
NA	TRBJ1-6	TRBV28	TRBD1	CASRTGGRRDSPLHF	TGTGCCAGCAGGACAGGGGGGCGTAGGGATTCACCCCTCCACTTT
NA	TRBJ2-2	TRBV5-5	TRBD1	CASSAGQGASTGELFF	TGTGCCAGCAGCGCCGGACAGGGGGCCAGCACCGGGGAGCTGTTTTTT
NA	TRBJ2-7	TRBV6-5	TRBD1	CATSPGQSAYEQYF	TGTGCCACCTCTCCGGGACAGAGCGCCTACGAGCAGTACTTC